Only one count was recorded for the clone carrying this TCR beta chain. Its antigen is still unknown. These data are taken from a study of T cell responses to AZD1222 COVID-19 vaccine. Repertoires were generated with immunoSEQ multiplex PCR, while TCRdb's copy carries only in-frame clones and drops some. The sample holds 90,000 to 120,000 clones; 70% to 90% are singletons and the top ten take about 7%. Findings and limits, study-wide: Spike-specific TCR breadth and depth were elevated following two AZD1222 doses. Repertoires were obtained solely post-peak T cell response.

The V gene lost 3 bases and the J gene lost 0 bases, with 12 bases spanning the gap. Germline-derived CDR1 and CDR2 are KGHSH and LQKENI. CDR3 length: 16 amino acids. This sequence was found in an adult in good health. The chain joins TRBV18 to TRBJ1-3; a possible D gene is TRBD1 (5 bases). The source was peripheral blood, collected on day 0 of AZD1222 vaccination. The CDR3 DNA follows: TGTGCCAGCTCACCCGCGATGGGGACCTCTGGAAACACCATATATTTT. The encoded protein is CASSPAMGTSGNTIYF.